This TCR beta chain is drawn from a study of pediatric ulcerative colitis. The assay was immunoSEQ multiplex PCR, and TCRdb's table has in-frame clones only and misses some. The sample contains some 43,000 clones, roughly 79% of which appear only once. CDR1 and CDR2 from the germline V gene are SGHAT and FQNNGV. V shed 1 base and J shed 7 bases, with 8 bases lying between them. The length of the CDR3 is 13 residues. The rectum was sampled with one to two pinch biopsies at colonoscopy. The sample comprised gut tissue. This receptor was taken from a girl under 18 with moderate ulcerative colitis. The chain uses TRBV11-2 and TRBJ2-1, with D hard to call. The CDR3 DNA reads as TGTGCCAGCAGCTTAGGGTTGCGGAATGAGCAGTTCTTC. Protein: CASSLGLRNEQFF.